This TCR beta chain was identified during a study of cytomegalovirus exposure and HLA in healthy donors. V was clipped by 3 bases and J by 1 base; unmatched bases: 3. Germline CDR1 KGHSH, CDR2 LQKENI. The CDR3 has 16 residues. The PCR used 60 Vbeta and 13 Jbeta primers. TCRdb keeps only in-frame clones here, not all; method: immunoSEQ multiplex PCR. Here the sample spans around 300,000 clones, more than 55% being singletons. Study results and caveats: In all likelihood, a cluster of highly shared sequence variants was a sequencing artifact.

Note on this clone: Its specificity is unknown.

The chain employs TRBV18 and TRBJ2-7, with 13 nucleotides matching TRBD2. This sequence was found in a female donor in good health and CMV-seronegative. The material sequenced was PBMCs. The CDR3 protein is CASSPAGLAGSYEQYF. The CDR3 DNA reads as TGTGCCAGCTCACCTGCGGGACTAGCGGGATCCTACGAGCAGTACTTC.